What follows are 28 T cell receptor beta chains derived from one specimen sequenced in a study of T-cell memory formation after mild COVID-19. Each CDR3 protein is one row after TCRdb ran MiXCR on the 5' RACE reads. Of approximately 430,000 distinct CDR3 sequences detected, about a quarter appear once; the ten largest clones hold approximately 14%. Sequences were obtained from PBMCs or a T cell subset sorted from them (not recorded which). These receptor sequences come from an adult woman who had mild COVID-19 (a few samples of this study predate the infection). Cell type and time point are not known.

This clonotype has just a few counts. The chain links TRBV2 to TRBJ2-7; the D is unclear. Trimming left V 0 bases short and J 5 bases short, with 17 bases between. CDR3 length equals 16 residues. Germline V gene data show CDR1 as SNHLY and CDR2 as FYNNEI. The CDR3 protein is CASSEAGLRVSHEQYF. As DNA, the CDR3 is TGTGCCAGCAGTGAAGCGGGATTAAGGGTTTCGCACGAGCAGTACTTC.

This clonotype was recorded at least ten times. The chain recombines TRBV6-5 with TRBJ2-1; 8 bases are a match to TRBD2. The CDR3 length is 16 residues. V trimming: 2 bases; J trimming: 2 bases; junction bases outside the gene matches: 5. The germline CDR1 and CDR2 sequences are MNHEY and SVGAGI. CDR3 DNA sequence: TGTGCCAGCAGTTACCTAATGACTAGCGCCTACAATGAGCAGTTCTTC. It is translated as CASSYLMTSAYNEQFF.

This clonotype has a handful of counts. The chain combines TRBV20-1 with TRBJ2-7; D unclear. The V gene's germline CDR1 is DFQATT and CDR2 SNEGSKA (reference sequence). The length of the CDR3 is 14 residues. Trimming shortened V by 0 bases and J by 4 bases, and 13 bases separated the two germline ends. The CDR3 DNA follows: TGCAGTGCTAGAGATCACAGTATTGGATACGAGCAGTACTTC. Protein product: CSARDHSIGYEQYF.

This clonotype was seen only a few times. The V and J genes are TRBV10-3 and TRBJ2-1; 13 bases match TRBD2. The germline CDR1 and CDR2 sequences are ENHRY and SYGVKD. The CDR3 contains 16 residues. The V and J ends lost 2 bases and 3 bases, in that order; junction bases with no gene match: 1. CDR3 DNA sequence: TGTGCCATCAGTGAGGGGACTAGCGGGAACTACAATGAGCAGTTCTTC. Residues: CAISEGTSGNYNEQFF.

CDR3 sequence (DNA): TGTGCCAGCAGCTCTATCAGAAGAACCCAGGTGATCACAGATACGCAGTATTTT. Its protein product is CASSSIRRTQVITDTQYF. The J gene is TRBJ2-3, the V gene TRBV7-8, with D hard to call. Per germline, CDR1 SGHVS and CDR2 FQNEAQ. CDR3 size: 18 residues. V was shortened by 4 bases and J by 2 bases, with 22 bases between the two germline ends.

The gene calls are TRBV19 and TRBJ2-3; 8 bases are shared with TRBD2. This CDR3 contains 15 residues. V trimming: 8 bases; J trimming: 0 bases; junction bases outside the gene matches: 7. The germline V gene encodes CDR1 LNHDA and CDR2 SQIVND (reference sequence). The DNA of the CDR3 is TGTGCCAGTGTGGACGGGAGGGGGAGCACAGATACGCAGTATTTT. It is translated as CASVDGRGSTDTQYF. Supplemented by reference TRBV19 and TRBJ2-3, the full variable domain reads DGGITQSPKYLFRKEGQNVTLSCEQNLNHDAMYWYRQDPGQGLRLIYYSQIVNDFQKGDIAEGYSVSREKKESFPLTVTSAQKNPTAFYLCASVDGRGSTDTQYFGPGTRLTVL.

This rearrangement joins TRBV20-1 to TRBJ2-2; 11 bases fit TRBD2. The CDR3 covers 14 residues. The V gene end was trimmed by 5 bases and the J gene end by 3 bases; junction bases not matched to a gene: 2. Per the germline V gene, CDR1 is DFQATT and CDR2 is SNEGSKA (reference sequence). CDR3 amino acids: CSAPSGRYTGELFF. In DNA form, the CDR3 reads TGCAGTGCTCCTAGCGGGAGGTACACCGGGGAGCTGTTTTTT.

This clonotype was recorded at least ten times. The V call is TRBV6-2 or TRBV6-3, the J call TRBJ2-7; TRBD1 agrees at 7 bases. With 4 bases clipped from V and 3 bases from J, the junction kept 0 bases outside the gene matches. CDR3 length equals 12 residues. Germline assignment: CDR1 MNHEY and CDR2 SVGEGT. The CDR3 loop reads CASSWDSYEQYF. The CDR3 DNA sequence: TGTGCCAGCAGTTGGGACAGCTACGAGCAGTACTTC.

The rearrangement links TRBV4-1 to TRBJ1-2; unclear D gene. The CDR3 has 15 amino acids. Germline CDR1 is MGHRA and CDR2 is YSYEKL. The V gene lost 0 bases and the J gene lost 2 bases, with 10 bases spanning the gap. CDR3 residues: CASSQDKAKNYGYTF. The CDR3, as DNA: TGCGCCAGCAGCCAAGATAAGGCTAAGAACTATGGCTACACCTTC.

This clonotype was picked up a small number of times. The V and J genes are TRBV3-1 and TRBJ1-1; D possibly corresponds to TRBD1 (5 bases). Trimming pared 4 bases from V and 4 bases from J, leaving 13 bases between. Germline V gene lookup returns CDR1 LGHDT and CDR2 YNNKEL (reference sequence). There are 14 residues in the CDR3. Written as DNA, the CDR3 is TGTGCCAGCAGCCCGTCAGGGCCTCCCACTGAAGCTTTCTTT. It yields the protein CASSPSGPPTEAFF.

The chain links TRBV13 to TRBJ1-1; no clear D. Per the germline V gene, CDR1 is PRHDT and CDR2 is FYEKMQ (reference sequence). V was shortened by 4 bases and J by 4 bases, with 10 bases between the two germline ends. The length of the CDR3 is 13 residues. The CDR3 is CASSWRRITEAFF. The CDR3 bases are TGTGCCAGCAGCTGGAGACGTATCACTGAAGCTTTCTTT.

The chain joins TRBV5-1 to TRBJ2-7; 8 bases line up with TRBD1. The CDR3 length is 16 residues. Germline trimming cut 3 bases from V and 5 bases from J; bases unmatched to any gene: 13. Looked up from germline, CDR1 is SGHRS and CDR2 is YFSETQ. The CDR3 region has the DNA TGCGCCAGCAGCTGGCCGAGAGACAGGGGTGTTGACGAGCAGTACTTC. This gives the protein CASSWPRDRGVDEQYF.

The chain is built from TRBV7-6 and TRBJ2-2; perhaps TRBD2 as D (6 bases). This CDR3 has 15 amino acids. The V gene lost 5 bases and the J gene lost 4 bases, with 14 bases spanning the gap. Germline assignment: CDR1 SGHVS and CDR2 FNYEAQ. The CDR3 DNA reads TGTGCCAGCAGCGGGCGTTCCGGGGGCACCGGGGAGCTGTTTTTT. The encoded protein is CASSGRSGGTGELFF.

This chain connects TRBV19 to TRBJ2-5; D is perhaps TRBD2 (6 bases). This CDR3 has 15 residues. V lost 5 bases and J lost 4, with 17 bases in between. The germline V gene has CDR1 LNHDA and CDR2 SQIVND (reference sequence). The CDR3 coding sequence is TGTGCCAGTAGTCCGCGGGGCAGCGGAGGAGAGACCCAGTACTTC. Encoded protein: CASSPRGSGGETQYF.

V gene TRBV6-2 or TRBV6-3 combines with J gene TRBJ2-5; D is undetermined. Trimming removed 0 bases from V and 5 bases from J, with 7 bases in between. Germline CDR1 is MNHEY and CDR2 is SVGEGT. The CDR3 is 13 amino acids. The CDR3 DNA follows: TGTGCCAGCAGTTACTCGAGGTCCGAGACCCAGTACTTC. Translation gives CASSYSRSETQYF.

This clonotype was counted a few times. The genes are TRBV19 and TRBJ2-1, with D hard to call. Deletions cut 5 bases from V and 9 bases from J, with 11 bases between. Germline values: CDR1 LNHDA, CDR2 SQIVND (reference sequence). The CDR3 contains 12 residues. The CDR3 sequence is CASSSQVFEQFF. CDR3 sequence (DNA): TGTGCCAGTAGTTCGCAGGTCTTTGAGCAGTTCTTC. Full variable domain (missing parts from reference TRBV19 and TRBJ2-1): DGGITQSPKYLFRKEGQNVTLSCEQNLNHDAMYWYRQDPGQGLRLIYYSQIVNDFQKGDIAEGYSVSREKKESFPLTVTSAQKNPTAFYLCASSSQVFEQFFGPGTRLTVL.

The rearrangement uses TRBV5-1 and TRBJ2-7, with 8 bases lining up with TRBD1. J was trimmed by 4 bases and V by 5 bases; bases with no gene match: 8. Germline V gene data show CDR1 as SGHRS and CDR2 as YFSETQ. This CDR3 has 14 amino acids. CDR3 region: CASSSGQGEYEQYF. CDR3 nucleotide sequence: TGCGCCAGCAGTTCAGGACAGGGAGAATACGAGCAGTACTTC.

This clonotype has only one observation. The chain couples TRBV19 to TRBJ1-2; maybe TRBD1 (5 bases). Germline assignment: CDR1 LNHDA and CDR2 SQIVND (reference sequence). The V gene lost 6 bases and the J gene lost 2 bases, with 13 bases spanning the gap. The CDR3 contains 14 residues. The CDR3, as DNA: TGTGCCAGTAGCCCGACAGTTCCAAACTATGGCTACACCTTC. It is translated as CASSPTVPNYGYTF.

The chain employs TRBV2 and TRBJ1-1; D remains unclear. Trimming took off 9 bases at V and 1 base at J, with 21 bases between the two ends. Per germline, CDR1 SNHLY and CDR2 FYNNEI. The CDR3 is 16 residues long. CDR3 in amino acids: CARTSTLRATNTEAFF. The CDR3 coding sequence is TGTGCCAGAACTTCTACCCTCCGGGCCACGAACACTGAAGCTTTCTTT.

The gene calls are TRBV7-9 and TRBJ2-2; perhaps TRBD1 as D (6 bases). The CDR3 runs to 14 residues. Germline V CDR1 and CDR2: SEHNR, FQNEAQ (reference sequence). Between the trimmed V and J ends, which lost 6 bases and 1 base, there was a span of 9 bases. CDR3 coding DNA: TGTGCCAGCAGGACAGGACTGAACACCGGGGAGCTGTTTTTT. This gives the protein CASRTGLNTGELFF.

This clonotype has only a few counts. The rearrangement links TRBV5-1 to TRBJ2-2; 7 bases align to TRBD2. CDR3 size: 15 residues. Germline V gives CDR1 SGHRS, CDR2 YFSETQ. Trimming removed 5 bases from V and 0 bases from J; junction bases left unmatched: 4. The DNA of the CDR3 is TGCGCCAGCAGACCAGCGGGGACGAACACCGGGGAGCTGTTTTTT. Its protein product is CASRPAGTNTGELFF.

This clonotype was seen a few times. The chain employs TRBV5-1 and TRBJ2-7; TRBD2 might be the D (6 bases). V was trimmed by 8 bases and J by 4 bases, leaving 16 bases between them. This CDR3 is 13 amino acids long. The germline gives CDR1 SGHRS, CDR2 YFSETQ. The CDR3 loop is CASGTGDQYEQYF. CDR3 in DNA: TGCGCCAGTGGTACGGGGGACCAGTACGAGCAGTACTTC.

This clonotype has a count of ten or more. This chain links TRBV20-1 with TRBJ2-7; D remains unclear. With 1 base removed from V and 2 bases from J, the gap between germline ends came to 9 bases. The germline V gene encodes CDR1 DFQATT and CDR2 SNEGSKA (reference sequence). The CDR3 has 13 residues. The CDR3 sequence: CSARGTRAYEQYF. The CDR3 DNA sequence: TGCAGTGCTAGAGGAACAAGAGCCTACGAGCAGTACTTC.

This chain joins TRBV20-1 and TRBJ1-2; no reliable D call. CDR1 and CDR2 (germline): DFQATT, SNEGSKA (reference sequence). This CDR3 is built from 12 residues. With 1 base removed from V and 6 bases from J, the gap between germline ends came to 9 bases. The CDR3 reads CSARARAHGYTF. DNA for the CDR3: TGCAGTGCTAGAGCCCGAGCACATGGCTACACCTTC.

This sequence joins TRBV7-2 and TRBJ2-3; D is uncertain. V was pared by 0 bases and J by 0 bases, with 7 bases between. Germline V CDR1 and CDR2: SGHTA, FQGNSA. The CDR3 runs to 15 residues. The CDR3, as DNA: TGTGCCAGCAGCTTAGCATCGGCTAGCACAGATACGCAGTATTTT. Translation gives CASSLASASTDTQYF.

This clonotype was found a few times. The rearrangement joins TRBV10-3 to TRBJ2-7; D call uncertain. Per germline, CDR1 ENHRY and CDR2 SYGVKD. The CDR3 covers 12 residues. Between the trimmed V and J ends, which lost 3 bases and 2 bases, there was a span of 5 bases. CDR3 nucleotide sequence: TGTGCCATCAGTGACGAGGCCTACGAGCAGTACTTC. Translated: CAISDEAYEQYF.

The chain combines TRBV6-5 with TRBJ1-3, with D unclear. V lost 5 bases and J lost 4, with 21 bases in between. The CDR3 has 17 amino acids. The germline V gene encodes CDR1 MNHEY and CDR2 SVGAGI. CDR3 protein: CASSQAEPGRAGNTIYF. The CDR3 DNA is TGTGCCAGCAGTCAGGCCGAGCCAGGCCGGGCCGGAAACACCATATATTTT.

In this sample, this clonotype turned up many times. The chain has TRBV7-9 and TRBJ2-3; D is ambiguous. This CDR3 comprises 12 residues. The V and J ends lost 2 bases and 8 bases respectively, with 8 bases between them. Germline CDR1 is SEHNR and CDR2 is FQNEAQ (reference sequence). CDR3 bases: TGTGCCAGCAGCTTACCTACGGGTACGCAGTATTTT. Translation: CASSLPTGTQYF.